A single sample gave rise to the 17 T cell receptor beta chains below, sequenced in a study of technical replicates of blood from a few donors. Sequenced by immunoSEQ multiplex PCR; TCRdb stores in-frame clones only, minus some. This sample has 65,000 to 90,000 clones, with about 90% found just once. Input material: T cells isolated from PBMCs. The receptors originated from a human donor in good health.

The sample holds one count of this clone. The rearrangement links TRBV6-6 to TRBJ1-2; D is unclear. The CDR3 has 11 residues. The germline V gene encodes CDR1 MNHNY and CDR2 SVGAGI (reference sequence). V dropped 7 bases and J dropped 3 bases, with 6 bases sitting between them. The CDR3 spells CASMRDYGYTF. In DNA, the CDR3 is TGTGCCAGCATGAGAGACTATGGCTACACCTTC.

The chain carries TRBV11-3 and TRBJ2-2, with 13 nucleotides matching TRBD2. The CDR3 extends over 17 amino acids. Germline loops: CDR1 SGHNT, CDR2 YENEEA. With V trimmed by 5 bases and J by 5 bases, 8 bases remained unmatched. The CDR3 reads CASSRAGLAGATGELFF. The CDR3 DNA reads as TGTGCCAGCAGCAGGGCTGGACTAGCGGGAGCTACCGGGGAGCTGTTTTTT.

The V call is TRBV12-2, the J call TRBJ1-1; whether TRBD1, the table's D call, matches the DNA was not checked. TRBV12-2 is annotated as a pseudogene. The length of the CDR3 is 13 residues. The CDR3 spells CASRLWANTEAFF. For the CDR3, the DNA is TGTGCAAGTCGCTTGTGGGCGAACACTGAAGCTTTCTTT.

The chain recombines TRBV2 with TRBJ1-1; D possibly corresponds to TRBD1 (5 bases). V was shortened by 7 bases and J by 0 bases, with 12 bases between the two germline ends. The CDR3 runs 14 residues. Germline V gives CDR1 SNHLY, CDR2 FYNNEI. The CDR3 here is CASNRQSMNTEAFF. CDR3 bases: TGTGCCAGCAACAGACAGAGCATGAACACTGAAGCTTTCTTT.

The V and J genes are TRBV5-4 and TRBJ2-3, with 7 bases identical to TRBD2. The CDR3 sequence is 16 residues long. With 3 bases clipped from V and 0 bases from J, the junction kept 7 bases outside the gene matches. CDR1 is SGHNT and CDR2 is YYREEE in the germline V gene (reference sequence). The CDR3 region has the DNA TGTGCCAGCAGCTATGCTAGCGGAACTAGCACAGATACGCAGTATTTT. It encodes CASSYASGTSTDTQYF.

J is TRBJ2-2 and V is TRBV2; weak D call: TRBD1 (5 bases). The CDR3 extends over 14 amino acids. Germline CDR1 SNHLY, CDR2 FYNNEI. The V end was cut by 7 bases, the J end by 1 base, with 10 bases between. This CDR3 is CASKQELNTGELFF. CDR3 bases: TGTGCCAGCAAACAGGAGTTGAACACCGGGGAGCTGTTTTTT.

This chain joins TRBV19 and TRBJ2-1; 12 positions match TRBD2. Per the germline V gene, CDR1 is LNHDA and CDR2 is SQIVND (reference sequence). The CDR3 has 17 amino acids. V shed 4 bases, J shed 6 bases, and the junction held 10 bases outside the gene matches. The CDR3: CASSRMASGGARNEQFF. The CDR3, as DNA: TGTGCCAGTAGTAGAATGGCTAGCGGGGGGGCTCGCAATGAGCAGTTCTTC.

CDR3 residues: CASSHRDDTEAFF. The DNA for the CDR3 is TGTGCCAGCAGCCACAGGGACGACACTGAAGCTTTCTTT. V gene TRBV11-3 combines with J gene TRBJ1-1; D is possibly TRBD1 (6 bases). V lost 5 bases and J 3 bases, leaving 10 bases between the germline ends. CDR1 and CDR2 (germline): SGHNT, YENEEA. The CDR3 is 13 amino acids.

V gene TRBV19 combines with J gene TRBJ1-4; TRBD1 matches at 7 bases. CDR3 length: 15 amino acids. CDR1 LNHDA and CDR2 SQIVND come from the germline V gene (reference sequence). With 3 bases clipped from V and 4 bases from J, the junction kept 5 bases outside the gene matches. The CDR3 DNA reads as TGTGCCAGTAGTATCGGGACAGAAGTTAATGAAAAACTGTTTTTT. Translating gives CASSIGTEVNEKLFF.

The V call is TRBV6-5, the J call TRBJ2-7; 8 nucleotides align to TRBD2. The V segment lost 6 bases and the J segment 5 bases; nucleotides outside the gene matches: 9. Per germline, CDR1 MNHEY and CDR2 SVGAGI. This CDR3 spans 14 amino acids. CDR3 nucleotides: TGTGCCAGCAGGTCCGCGGGACTAGAGCACGAGCAGTACTTC. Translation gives CASRSAGLEHEQYF.

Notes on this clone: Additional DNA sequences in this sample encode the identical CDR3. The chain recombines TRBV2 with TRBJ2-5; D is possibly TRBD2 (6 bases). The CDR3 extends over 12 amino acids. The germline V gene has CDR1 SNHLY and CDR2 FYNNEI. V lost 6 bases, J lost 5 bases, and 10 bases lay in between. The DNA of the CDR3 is TGTGCCAGCAGGACTAGTGGGGAGACCCAGTACTTC. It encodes CASRTSGETQYF.

The CDR3, as DNA: TGTGCCAGCAGTCCATGGCTAGCGGGAGGTTTCTACGAGCAGTACTTC. Protein product: CASSPWLAGGFYEQYF. The V and J genes are TRBV28 and TRBJ2-7; the match to TRBD2 covers 11 bases. The V segment lost 5 bases and the J segment 3 bases; nucleotides outside the gene matches: 9. Germline CDR1 reads MDHEN; CDR2 reads SYDVKM. The CDR3 extends over 16 amino acids.

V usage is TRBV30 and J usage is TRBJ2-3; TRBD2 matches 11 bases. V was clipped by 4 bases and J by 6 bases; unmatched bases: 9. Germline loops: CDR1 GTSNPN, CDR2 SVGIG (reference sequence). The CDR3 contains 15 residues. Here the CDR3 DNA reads TGTGCCTGGAAGAGGGGACTAGCGGCGGTTGATACGCAGTATTTT. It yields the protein CAWKRGLAAVDTQYF.

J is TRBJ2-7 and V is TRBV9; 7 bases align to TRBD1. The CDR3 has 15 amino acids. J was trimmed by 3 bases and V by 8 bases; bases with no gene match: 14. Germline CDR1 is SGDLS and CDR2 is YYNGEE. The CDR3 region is CARRDSARQSYEQYF. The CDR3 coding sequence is TGTGCCAGAAGGGACAGCGCCCGACAAAGCTACGAGCAGTACTTC.

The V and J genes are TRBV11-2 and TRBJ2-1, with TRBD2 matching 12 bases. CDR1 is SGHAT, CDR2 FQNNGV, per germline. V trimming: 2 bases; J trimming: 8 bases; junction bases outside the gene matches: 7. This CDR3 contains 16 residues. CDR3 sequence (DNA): TGTGCCAGCAGCTTAAGCCCTAGCGGGAGGGATTATGAGCAGTTCTTC. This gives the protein CASSLSPSGRDYEQFF.

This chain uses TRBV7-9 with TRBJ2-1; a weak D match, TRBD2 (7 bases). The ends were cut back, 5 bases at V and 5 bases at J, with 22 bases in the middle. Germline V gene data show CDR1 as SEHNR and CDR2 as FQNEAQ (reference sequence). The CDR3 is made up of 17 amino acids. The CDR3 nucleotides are TGTGCCAGCAGCACTTTAGGAGGACTAGGGGGTCACAATGAGCAGTTCTTC. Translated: CASSTLGGLGGHNEQFF.

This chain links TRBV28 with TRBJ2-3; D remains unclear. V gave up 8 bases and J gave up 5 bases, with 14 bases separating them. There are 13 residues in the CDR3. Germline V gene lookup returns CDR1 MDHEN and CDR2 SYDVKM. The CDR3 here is CASGALYVDTQYF. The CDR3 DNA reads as TGTGCCAGCGGTGCCCTATATGTAGATACGCAGTATTTT.